Listed below are T cell receptor beta chains from one sample, sequenced in a study of blood T cell repertoires in COVID-19. This table comes from immunoSEQ multiplex PCR, and its TCRdb copy is limited to in-frame clones, with some not included. This table holds about 66,000 clones, approximately 79% found once. The specimen was peripheral blood. These receptors came from a man aged 60 to 69 with acute or convalescent COVID-19. Each CDR3 is given with its conserved first and last residue. D genes are given only for firm matches. A clone size is listed for some rows: how often the clone was seen (once, few, many), or a class if it is expanded.

d_call	clone_size	cdr3_length	v_call	j_call	cdr3_nt	cdr3_aa
TRBD2	NA	16	TRBV5-1	TRBJ2-3	TGCGCCAGCAGCTTGGCGCGGGGGGGGCCGGGAGATACGCAGTATTTT	CASSLARGGPGDTQYF
NA	NA	12	TRBV12-3/TRBV12-4	TRBJ1-2	TGTGCCAGCAGTTTGGGGGCGATAGGCTACACCTTC	CASSLGAIGYTF
TRBD1	NA	15	TRBV5-6	TRBJ1-2	TGTGCCAGCAGCGGGGGACAGGGATGGAACTATGGCTACACCTTC	CASSGGQGWNYGYTF
TRBD1	NA	15	TRBV5-1	TRBJ1-2	TGCGCCAGCAGCTTGGGGTACAGGGGCAGTACTGGCTACACCTTC	CASSLGYRGSTGYTF
NA	once	15	TRBV11-2	TRBJ2-3	TGTGCCAGCAGCCCCAGCCTAGCCCGCACAGATACGCAGTATTTT	CASSPSLARTDTQYF
NA	NA	14	TRBV5-1	TRBJ1-1	TGCGCCAGCAGCTCGGCGGGTGCACACACTGAAGCTTTCTTT	CASSSAGAHTEAFF
TRBD1	once	15	TRBV30	TRBJ1-1	TGTGCCTGGACCTCATCGGACAGGGGGCCTCGTGAAGCTTTCTTT	CAWTSSDRGPREAFF
TRBD1	NA	15	TRBV11-3	TRBJ2-1	TGTGCCAGCAGCCCAAATGGACAGGGACCCAATGAGCAGTTCTTC	CASSPNGQGPNEQFF
TRBD1	few	15	TRBV2	TRBJ1-2	TGTGCCAGCAGTAGAGCCGGGACAGCAGGCTATGGCTACACCTTC	CASSRAGTAGYGYTF
TRBD1	once	13	TRBV7-8	TRBJ1-4	TGTGCCAGCAGCGTGGGACAGGGTTTGGAACTGTTTTTT	CASSVGQGLELFF
NA	once	14	TRBV6-5	TRBJ1-4	TGTGCCAGCAGCCCAGGGGTGAATAATGAAAAACTGTTTTTT	CASSPGVNNEKLFF
NA	NA	14	TRBV7-2	TRBJ1-2	TGTGCCAGCAGCTCGGACGGGAGGAACTATGGCTACACCTTC	CASSSDGRNYGYTF
NA	few	16	TRBV7-9	TRBJ1-6	TGTGCCAGCAGCCCGTGGTTGGGGGGGAAAGGATCACCCCTCCACTTT	CASSPWLGGKGSPLHF
NA	NA	14	TRBV5-1	TRBJ1-5	TGCGCCAGCAGCGCAGGGTTTCCCAATCAGCCCCAGCATTTT	CASSAGFPNQPQHF
NA	NA	11	TRBV20-1	TRBJ2-3	TGCAGTGCGAGTCAGGGAGATACGCAGTATTTT	CSASQGDTQYF